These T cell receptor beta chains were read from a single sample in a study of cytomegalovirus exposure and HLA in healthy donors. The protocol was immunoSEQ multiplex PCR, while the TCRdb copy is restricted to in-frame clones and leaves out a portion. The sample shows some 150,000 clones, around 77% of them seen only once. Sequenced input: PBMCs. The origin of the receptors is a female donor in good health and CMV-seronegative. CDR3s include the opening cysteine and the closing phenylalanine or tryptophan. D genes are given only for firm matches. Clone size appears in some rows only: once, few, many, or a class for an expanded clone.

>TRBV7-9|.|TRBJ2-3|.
TGTGCCAGCAGCCCTAAGATGGATACGCAGTATTTT
CASSPKMDTQYF
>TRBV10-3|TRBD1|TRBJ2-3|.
TGTGCCATCAGTGAGGCCACAGGGGCGGATACGCAGTATTTT
CAISEATGADTQYF
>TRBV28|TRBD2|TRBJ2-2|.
TGTGCCAGCAGGGACAGCGGGAGGTTCAACACCGGGGAGCTGTTTTTT
CASRDSGRFNTGELFF
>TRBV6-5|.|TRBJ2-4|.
TGTGCCAGCAGGCAGGAACTCCCAAGCCGCATTCAGTACTTC
CASRQELPSRIQYF
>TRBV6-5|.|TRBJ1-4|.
TGTGCCAGCAGTTATGCCGGGGGGACGGCTGAAAAACTGTTTTTT
CASSYAGGTAEKLFF
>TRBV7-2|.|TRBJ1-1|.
TGTGCCAGCAGCTTATTAGGGGGGGCGCCTGAAGCTTTCTTT
CASSLLGGAPEAFF
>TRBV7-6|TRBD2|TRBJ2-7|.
TGTGCCAGCAGCCCCGAGAGTCTAGCGGAATACTACGAGCAGTACTTC
CASSPESLAEYYEQYF
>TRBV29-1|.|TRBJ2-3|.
TGCAGCGTTGAAGAAGGAGACAGGGATACGCAGTATTTT
CSVEEGDRDTQYF
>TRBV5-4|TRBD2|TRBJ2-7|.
TGTGCCAGCAGCCTGGAGGGACTACCTGCCTACGAGCAGTACTTC
CASSLEGLPAYEQYF
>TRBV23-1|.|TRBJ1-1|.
TGCGCCAGCAGTCAATCTCCAGGTTTTAGGGAGTCGAGTTGGACTGAAGCTTTCTTT
CASSQSPGFRESSWTEAFF
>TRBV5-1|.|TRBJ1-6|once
TGCGCCAGCAGCTGGGACACGGGGACGAATTCACCCCTCCACTTT
CASSWDTGTNSPLHF
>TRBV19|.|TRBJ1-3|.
TGTGCCAGTAGTATCTCCGGACAGTTTGGAAACACCATATATTTT
CASSISGQFGNTIYF
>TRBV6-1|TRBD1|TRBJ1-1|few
TGTGCCAGCAGACCCTGGGACAGGGAGGCTGAAGCTTTCTTT
CASRPWDREAEAFF
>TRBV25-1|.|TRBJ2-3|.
TGTGCCAGCAGTAAAACTAGCCTCGATACGCAGTATTTT
CASSKTSLDTQYF
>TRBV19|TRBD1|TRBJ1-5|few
TGTGCCAGTAGTGAACGACAGGGCGGCAATCAGCCCCAGCATTTT
CASSERQGGNQPQHF
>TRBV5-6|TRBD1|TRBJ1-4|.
TGTGCCAGCCAACAGGGGGGCAGGGGATCTAATGAAAAACTGTTTTTT
CASQQGGRGSNEKLFF
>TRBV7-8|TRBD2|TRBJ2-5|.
TGTGCCAGCAGCTGGAGGGTACTAGCGGGAGGGACGGAGACCCAGTACTTC
CASSWRVLAGGTETQYF
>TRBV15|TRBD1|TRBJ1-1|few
TGTGCCACCAGCTTCCGGACAGGCGAGATCACTGAAGCTTTCTTT
CATSFRTGEITEAFF
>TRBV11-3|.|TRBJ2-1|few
TGTGCCAGCAGCTTAGAGGGCGGACTGCTTCACAATGAGCAGTTCTTC
CASSLEGGLLHNEQFF
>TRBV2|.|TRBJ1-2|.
TGTGCCAGCAGTGGTAATCAGGGATCTAACTATGGCTACACCTTC
CASSGNQGSNYGYTF
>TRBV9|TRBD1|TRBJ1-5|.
TGTGCCAGCAGCAAGGGCCGGGACAGGGGAGATCAGCCCCAGCATTTT
CASSKGRDRGDQPQHF
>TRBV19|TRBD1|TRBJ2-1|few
TGTGCCAGTAGCCCGGACAGGGCAAAGAGCTACAATGAGCAGTTCTTC
CASSPDRAKSYNEQFF
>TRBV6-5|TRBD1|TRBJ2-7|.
TGTGCCAGCAGTTACTGGGACAGGGGGCGATACGAGCAGTACTTC
CASSYWDRGRYEQYF
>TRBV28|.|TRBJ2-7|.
TGTGCCAGCAGTTTTTGGGGGGAGTCCTGCGAGCAGTACTTC
CASSFWGESCEQYF
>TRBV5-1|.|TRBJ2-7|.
TGCGCCAGCAGCTTGATGGCAGGCGCTTCCTACGAGCAGTACTTC
CASSLMAGASYEQYF
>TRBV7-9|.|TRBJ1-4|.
TGTGCCAGCAGCTTATCGGGGATTAGGGCTAATGAAAAACTGTTTTTT
CASSLSGIRANEKLFF
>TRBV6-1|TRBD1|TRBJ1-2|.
TGTGCCAGCAGTGGAAAAAACAGGGGGCTGGACTATGGCTACACCTTC
CASSGKNRGLDYGYTF
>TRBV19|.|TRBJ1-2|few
TGTGCCAGTAGTACTACTAACTATGGCTACACCTTC
CASSTTNYGYTF
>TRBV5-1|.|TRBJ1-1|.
TGCGCCAGCACGACACAGGGTACTGAAGCTTTCTTT
CASTTQGTEAFF
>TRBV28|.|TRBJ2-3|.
TGTGCCAGCATCAGGGGCAGGGCCATACAAAGCACAGATACGCAGTATTTT
CASIRGRAIQSTDTQYF
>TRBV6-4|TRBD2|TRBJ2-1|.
TGTGCCAGCAGTGAGCGATGGATAGCGGGGAGGGATGAGCAGTTCTTC
CASSERWIAGRDEQFF
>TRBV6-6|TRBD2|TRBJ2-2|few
TGTGCCAGCAGTTATATAGCGGGAGTGGACGGGGAGCTGTTTTTT
CASSYIAGVDGELFF
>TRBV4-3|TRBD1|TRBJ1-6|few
TGCGCCAGCAGCCAGACAGGGTATTCACCCCTCCACTTT
CASSQTGYSPLHF
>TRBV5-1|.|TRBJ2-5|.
TGCGCCAGCAGCTTGACAGGAATCCAAGAGACCCAGTACTTC
CASSLTGIQETQYF
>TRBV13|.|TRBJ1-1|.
TGTGCCAGCAGCTTAGGCGGAGGCTTACAGGGCGTGAACACTGAAGCTTTCTTT
CASSLGGGLQGVNTEAFF
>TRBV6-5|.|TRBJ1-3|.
TGTGCCAGCCGGACACTTGGAAACACCATATATTTT
CASRTLGNTIYF
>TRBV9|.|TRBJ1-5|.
TGTGCCAGCACCGAGGGACTGAATAGCAATCAGCCCCAGCATTTT
CASTEGLNSNQPQHF
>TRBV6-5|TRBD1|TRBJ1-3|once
TGTGCCAGCAGTTACTCGAGGGGGCCGAGGGACACCATATATTTT
CASSYSRGPRDTIYF
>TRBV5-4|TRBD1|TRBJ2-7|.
TGTGCCAGCAGCTGGGACAGAGCCTCCTACGAGCAGTACTTC
CASSWDRASYEQYF
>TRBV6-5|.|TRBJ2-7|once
TGTGCCAGCAGTCGAAGGACAGGGAGGGACGAGCAGTACTTC
CASSRRTGRDEQYF
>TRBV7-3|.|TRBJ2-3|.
TGTGCCAGCAGCTTGTCCTCGGGGCGGGGCTTGGATACGCAGTATTTT
CASSLSSGRGLDTQYF